This is a list of T cell receptor beta chains from one sample in a study of cytomegalovirus exposure and HLA in healthy donors. The assay was immunoSEQ multiplex PCR, and TCRdb's table has in-frame clones only and misses some. Among approximately 110,000 clones listed, 50% to 65% were seen once. Specimen: PBMCs. The origin of the receptors is a man aged 30-40 years in good health and CMV-seropositive. Both conserved end residues are part of each CDR3. The order of the fields is V gene, CDR3 length, D gene, clone size, J gene, CDR3 protein, CDR3 DNA. D genes are given only for firm matches. The size of a clone is reported for some rows only, either as once, few or many, or as a class for expanded clones.

>TRBV11-3|14|.|.|TRBJ2-1
CASSPPSSYNEQFF
TGTGCCAGCTCCCCGCCGAGCTCCTACAATGAGCAGTTCTTC
>TRBV2|14|.|.|TRBJ1-1
CASSDAVSDTEAFF
TGTGCCAGCAGTGATGCGGTAAGCGACACTGAAGCTTTCTTT
>TRBV7-9|15|.|.|TRBJ1-4
CASSLAGQGNEKLFF
TGTGCCAGCAGCTTAGCGGGGCAGGGGAATGAAAAACTGTTTTTT
>TRBV5-1|15|.|.|TRBJ1-2
CASSPSPTEAYVYTF
TGCGCCAGCAGCCCCAGTCCGACTGAGGCGTATGTCTACACCTTC
>TRBV19|12|.|once|TRBJ2-2
CASTQGSGELFF
TGTGCCAGTACGCAGGGTAGCGGGGAGCTGTTTTTT
>TRBV25-1|11|.|.|TRBJ2-7
CASSPGYEQYF
TGTGCCAGCAGCCCCGGCTACGAGCAGTACTTC
>TRBV18|16|TRBD1|.|TRBJ2-3
CASSPSGTGITDTQYF
TGTGCCAGCTCACCATCCGGGACAGGGATAACAGATACGCAGTATTTT
>TRBV9|15|.|.|TRBJ1-6
CASSVASGDNSPLHF
TGTGCCAGCAGCGTAGCGTCAGGCGATAATTCACCCCTCCACTTT
>TRBV7-7|14|TRBD1|.|TRBJ2-7
CASSSQGASHEQYF
TGTGCTAGCAGCTCACAGGGGGCTTCGCACGAGCAGTACTTC
>TRBV6-6|15|TRBD2|.|TRBJ2-7
CASSTLAGGIYEQYF
TGTGCCAGCAGTACCCTAGCGGGGGGAATTTACGAGCAGTACTTC
>TRBV5-1|14|TRBD1|.|TRBJ2-7
CASSSRDRDYEQYF
TGCGCCAGCAGCTCCCGGGACAGGGACTACGAGCAGTACTTC
>TRBV30|16|.|.|TRBJ1-2
CAWSDDPWTPNYGYTF
TGTGCCTGGAGTGATGATCCTTGGACACCAAACTATGGCTACACCTTC